A single sample is the source of the 12 T cell receptor beta chains below, sequenced in a study of T cell responses to AZD1222 COVID-19 vaccine. Using immunoSEQ multiplex PCR, the repertoire was profiled, and TCRdb retains in-frame clones only, with some absent. Found here are about 180,000 clones, roughly nine tenths of them singletons; the top ten hold 1.5% to 2%. The sample in question was peripheral blood, obtained on day 0 of AZD1222 vaccination. Every receptor here comes from an adult in good health.

The CDR3 DNA follows: TGTGCCATCAGTGAGTCGGAGGGGATAGGCTCACCCCTCCACTTT. Its protein product is CAISESEGIGSPLHF. The V gene is TRBV10-3, the J gene TRBJ1-6; D possibly corresponds to TRBD1 (5 bases). CDR1 is ENHRY, CDR2 SYGVKD, per germline. CDR3 size: 15 residues. Trimming left V 0 bases short and J 10 bases short, with 13 bases between.

The J gene is TRBJ1-2, the V gene TRBV7-6, with TRBD1 matching 9 bases. The V gene end was trimmed by 3 bases and the J gene end by 3 bases; junction bases not matched to a gene: 17. Germline loops: CDR1 SGHVS, CDR2 FNYEAQ. The CDR3 is 19 amino acids. CDR3 sequence reads: CASSLEPTRDRDSYYGYTF. The CDR3 nucleotides are TGTGCCAGCAGCTTGGAGCCCACCCGGGACAGGGACTCTTACTATGGCTACACCTTC.

This clone came up many times. V is TRBV3-1 (or the pseudogene TRBV3-2) and J is TRBJ2-7; 7 bases align to TRBD1. V trimming: 5 bases; J trimming: 2 bases; junction bases outside the gene matches: 6. The CDR3 has 14 amino acids. CDR1 is LGHDT and CDR2 is YNNKEL in the germline V gene (reference sequence). The CDR3 reads CASSTTGTAYEQYF. The DNA of the CDR3 is TGTGCCAGCAGCACTACCGGGACAGCCTACGAGCAGTACTTC.

The rearrangement links TRBV5-1 to TRBJ1-5; TRBD1 matches at 7 bases. The CDR3 sequence is 14 residues long. With V trimmed by 4 bases and J by 7 bases, 8 bases remained unmatched. The germline gives CDR1 SGHRS, CDR2 YFSETQ. The CDR3 DNA reads TGCGCCAGCAGCGAAACAGGGGTAGGACAGCCCCAGCATTTT. Translation gives CASSETGVGQPQHF.

The chain links TRBV29-1 to TRBJ2-2; TRBD2 matches at 11 bases. Germline V lookup: CDR1 SQVTM, CDR2 ANQGSEA. V dropped 6 bases and J dropped 6; count of bases not matched to a gene: 3. This CDR3 is built from 13 residues. CDR3 nucleotides: TGCAGCGTCCCGGGACTAGCGGCCGGGGAGCTGTTTTTT. Translating gives CSVPGLAAGELFF.

This clone was picked up one time. This sequence joins TRBV6-6 and TRBJ1-4, with 7 bases identical to TRBD1. Trimming took 4 bases from V and 4 from J; bases not matched to a gene: 6. CDR1 and CDR2 from the germline V gene are MNHNY and SVGAGI (reference sequence). The CDR3 is made up of 15 amino acids. The CDR3 spells CASSSDRAVNEKLFF. The DNA of the CDR3 is TGTGCCAGCAGTTCCGACAGGGCGGTTAATGAAAAACTGTTTTTT.

The chain uses TRBV9 and TRBJ2-2; D remains ambiguous. The CDR3 is made up of 15 amino acids. The V end was cut by 3 bases, the J end by 5 bases, with 14 bases between. Germline values: CDR1 SGDLS, CDR2 YYNGEE. In nucleotides, the CDR3 is TGTGCCAGCAGCGGAGCCAGTTTTGGAACCGGGGAGCTGTTTTTT. Its translation is CASSGASFGTGELFF.

This clone showed up just a few times. The DNA of the CDR3 is TGCGCCAGCAGTGCCGGGACAGGGACTTCACCCCTCCACTTT. It codes for CASSAGTGTSPLHF. J is TRBJ1-6 and V is TRBV10-2; 9 bases fit TRBD1. V gave up 4 bases and J gave up 9 bases; unmatched junction bases: 4. The germline gives CDR1 WSHSY, CDR2 SAAADI. This CDR3 has 14 residues.

This rearrangement joins TRBV28 to TRBJ1-4; D is ambiguous. V lost 5 bases and J 8 bases, leaving 15 bases between the germline ends. There are 14 residues in the CDR3. The germline gives CDR1 MDHEN, CDR2 SYDVKM. DNA for the CDR3: TGTGCCAGCAGTCCACCTGGGAGGGAAGAAAAACTGTTTTTT. This gives the protein CASSPPGREEKLFF.

This chain connects TRBV11-3 to TRBJ2-3, with TRBD2 identical over 7 bases. The germline V gene encodes CDR1 SGHNT and CDR2 YENEEA. The CDR3 loop spans 12 amino acids. The V segment lost 8 bases and the J segment 4 bases; nucleotides outside the gene matches: 3. CDR3 bases: TGTGCCAGCTCACGGGGGGCAGATACGCAGTATTTT. The encoded protein is CASSRGADTQYF.

The chain employs TRBV6-1 and TRBJ2-3, with a tentative D call TRBD2 (6 bases). Germline V gene sequence: CDR1 MNHNS, CDR2 SASEGT. Deletions cut 1 base from V and 4 bases from J, with 12 bases between. There are 15 residues in the CDR3. The CDR3 sequence is CASSEGAGEADTQYF. The CDR3 DNA reads TGTGCCAGCAGTGAAGGGGCCGGGGAGGCAGATACGCAGTATTTT.

The genes are TRBV19 and TRBJ1-5; unclear D gene. The CDR3 runs to 15 residues. CDR1 LNHDA and CDR2 SQIVND come from the germline V gene (reference sequence). The V and J ends lost 5 bases and 1 base respectively, with 12 bases between them. The CDR3 spells CASSVGVLSNQPQHF. The DNA of the CDR3 is TGTGCCAGTAGTGTTGGGGTGTTGAGCAATCAGCCCCAGCATTTT.